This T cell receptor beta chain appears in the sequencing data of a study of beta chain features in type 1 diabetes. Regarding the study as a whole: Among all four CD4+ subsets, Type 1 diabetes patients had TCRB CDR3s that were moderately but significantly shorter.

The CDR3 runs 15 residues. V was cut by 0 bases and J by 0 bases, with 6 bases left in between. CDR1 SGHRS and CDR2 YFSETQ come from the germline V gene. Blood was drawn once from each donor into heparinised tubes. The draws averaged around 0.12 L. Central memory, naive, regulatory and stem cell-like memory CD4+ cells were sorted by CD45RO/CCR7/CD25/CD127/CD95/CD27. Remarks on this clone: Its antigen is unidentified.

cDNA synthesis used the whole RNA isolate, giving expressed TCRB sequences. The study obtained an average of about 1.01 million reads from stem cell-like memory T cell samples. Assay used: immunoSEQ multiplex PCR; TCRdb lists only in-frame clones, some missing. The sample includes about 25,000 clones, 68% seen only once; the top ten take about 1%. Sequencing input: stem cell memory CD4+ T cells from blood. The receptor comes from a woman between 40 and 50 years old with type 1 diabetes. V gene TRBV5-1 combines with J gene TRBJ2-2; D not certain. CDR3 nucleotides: TGCGCCAGCAGCTTGGATGTTACGAACACCGGGGAGCTGTTTTTT. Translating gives CASSLDVTNTGELFF.